The rows below give T cell receptor beta chains drawn from one sample of a study of T cells after posttransplantation cyclophosphamide. Sequencing used immunoSEQ multiplex PCR; TCRdb keeps in-frame clones, though not all of them. The sample includes around 20,000 clones, roughly 80% seen only once; the top ten take about 8.6%. Sequencing was carried out using memory CD4+ T cells sorted from blood. Receptor source: a young man in good health and a related stem cell transplant donor. Each CDR3 is given with its conserved first and last residue. D genes are given only for firm matches. The listing skips clone size in some rows; elsewhere it reads once, few, many or a size class.

>-|-|TRBV28|TRBJ1-2
CATVSSLYGYTF
TGTGCCACCGTTTCAAGCCTGTATGGCTACACCTTC
>-|-|TRBV7-8|TRBJ2-2
CASSLVETSSRAGELFF
TGTGCCAGCAGCTTGGTAGAGACTAGTTCCAGGGCCGGGGAGCTGTTTTTT
>-|TRBD1|TRBV19|TRBJ2-7
CASSMAQDRGHEQYF
TGTGCCAGTAGTATGGCCCAGGACAGGGGCCACGAGCAGTACTTC
>-|-|TRBV9|TRBJ2-3
CASSVAQSTDTQYF
TGTGCCAGCAGCGTAGCACAGAGCACAGATACGCAGTATTTT
>-|-|TRBV6-1|TRBJ1-4
CASSELGGEKLFF
TGTGCCAGCAGTGAACTAGGGGGTGAAAAACTGTTTTTT
>once|TRBD1|TRBV19|TRBJ2-1
CASSGWTGGNEQFF
TGTGCCAGTAGTGGGTGGACAGGGGGGAATGAGCAGTTCTTC
>-|-|TRBV29-1|TRBJ1-4
CSVDLGGDLDEKLFF
TGCAGCGTTGATTTGGGTGGGGACTTAGATGAAAAACTGTTTTTT
>-|-|TRBV9|TRBJ1-1
CASSVMGAGTEAFF
TGTGCCAGCAGCGTAATGGGGGCCGGCACTGAAGCTTTCTTT
>-|-|TRBV6-5|TRBJ1-2
CASSSLPNYGYTF
TGTGCCAGCAGTTCCCTCCCGAACTATGGCTACACCTTC
>-|TRBD1|TRBV18|TRBJ2-4
CASSPQGQGNIQYF
TGTGCCAGCTCACCACAGGGACAGGGAAACATTCAGTACTTC
>-|-|TRBV10-3|TRBJ2-7
CAISGRQGREQYF
TGTGCCATCAGTGGGCGTCAGGGAAGGGAGCAGTACTTC
>once|-|TRBV29-1|TRBJ1-2
CSVEAGTIYGYTF
TGCAGCGTTGAGGCAGGGACTATCTATGGCTACACCTTC
>-|-|TRBV7-9|TRBJ2-7
CASSLGGGRNYEQYF
TGTGCCAGCAGCTTAGGGGGGGGCAGAAACTACGAGCAGTACTTC
>-|TRBD1|TRBV5-4|TRBJ1-2
CASSLEGPDRAGDWGYTF
TGTGCCAGCAGCTTGGAGGGCCCGGACAGGGCCGGAGATTGGGGCTACACCTTC
>-|-|TRBV5-8|TRBJ2-1
CASSLGASAYNEQFF
TGTGCCAGCAGCTTGGGGGCTAGCGCCTACAATGAGCAGTTCTTC
>-|TRBD2|TRBV4-2|TRBJ2-7
CASSQVGGGLAIRYEQYF
TGTGCCAGCAGCCAAGTGGGGGGGGGACTAGCGATCCGCTACGAGCAGTACTTC
>-|-|TRBV6-4|TRBJ1-1
CASSVVGGREAFF
TGTGCCAGCAGTGTGGTAGGGGGTAGAGAAGCTTTCTTT
>-|TRBD1|TRBV5-5|TRBJ1-5
CASSLEGGGNQPQHF
TGTGCCAGCAGCTTGGAAGGGGGCGGCAATCAGCCCCAGCATTTT
>-|TRBD1|TRBV6-1|TRBJ1-6
CASSESWTGSSPLHF
TGTGCCAGCAGTGAGTCTTGGACAGGAAGTTCACCCCTCCACTTT
>-|TRBD1|TRBV19|TRBJ1-2
CASSRDRGASYTF
TGTGCCAGTAGCCGGGACAGGGGTGCGAGCTACACCTTC
>-|TRBD1|TRBV2|TRBJ2-7
CASTDRYLHRDRDYEQCF
TGTGCCAGCACAGATAGATACCTCCACCGGGACAGGGACTACGAGCAGTGCTTC
>-|TRBD1|TRBV7-3|TRBJ1-1
CASSLTDRVPAFF
TGTGCCAGCAGCTTAACGGACAGGGTCCCAGCTTTCTTT
>-|-|TRBV5-8|TRBJ2-7
CASSLSGLGSEQYF
TGTGCCAGCAGCTTGTCGGGACTCGGCTCCGAGCAGTACTTC
>-|-|TRBV19|TRBJ1-5
CASSISRGQPQHF
TGTGCCAGTAGTATCTCTCGGGGACAGCCCCAGCATTTT
>once|-|TRBV19|TRBJ1-1
CASSATGPNTEAFF
TGTGCCAGTAGTGCGACAGGCCCGAACACTGAAGCTTTCTTT
>-|TRBD1|TRBV6-5|TRBJ2-7
CASRTRGPGEQYF
TGTGCCAGCAGAACGAGGGGGCCCGGCGAGCAGTACTTC
>-|TRBD2|TRBV7-6|TRBJ2-5
CASSLAGGGSETQYF
TGTGCCAGCAGCTTAGCGGGGGGGGGAAGTGAGACCCAGTACTTC
>few|TRBD2|TRBV29-1|TRBJ2-1
CSVEKLAGGFLNNEQFF
TGCAGCGTTGAGAAGCTAGCGGGGGGGTTTCTTAATAATGAGCAGTTCTTC
>-|-|TRBV2|TRBJ2-1
CASSVEGDEQFF
TGTGCCAGCAGTGTCGAGGGGGATGAGCAGTTCTTC
>-|-|TRBV2|TRBJ1-3
CATQPSSGNTIYF
TGTGCCACCCAACCGAGCTCTGGAAACACCATATATTTT
>-|-|TRBV7-8|TRBJ1-1
CASSLLRGGGTEAFF
TGTGCCAGCAGCTTACTGCGGGGGGGAGGCACTGAAGCTTTCTTT
>-|TRBD1|TRBV7-9|TRBJ1-5
CASSLGQGYSNQPQHF
TGTGCCAGCAGCTTAGGACAGGGTTATAGCAATCAGCCCCAGCATTTT
>-|-|TRBV4-1|TRBJ2-7
CASSHPTGDFRTYEQYF
TGCGCCAGCAGCCACCCCACGGGGGATTTCCGAACCTACGAGCAGTACTTC
>-|-|TRBV15|TRBJ2-3
CATSRAAIGRGRIDTQYF
TGTGCCACCAGCAGAGCCGCAATAGGGCGGGGGCGAATAGATACGCAGTATTTT
>-|TRBD2|TRBV2|TRBJ2-1
CASSERVGGLVRHEQFF
TGTGCCAGCAGTGAAAGGGTAGGAGGACTAGTGAGGCATGAGCAGTTCTTC
>-|-|TRBV11-3|TRBJ2-1
CASSFPGEGEQFF
TGTGCCAGCAGCTTCCCAGGGGAGGGTGAGCAGTTCTTC
>few|-|TRBV7-2|TRBJ1-4
CASNRRGNEKLFF
TGTGCCAGCAACCGCCGGGGTAATGAAAAACTGTTTTTT
>-|-|TRBV2|TRBJ2-6
CASARGNRGAGANVLTF
TGTGCCAGCGCAAGGGGGAATAGGGGCGCTGGGGCCAACGTCCTGACTTTC
>-|-|TRBV6-6|TRBJ2-3
CASTKGSTDTQYF
TGTGCCAGCACAAAGGGGAGCACAGATACGCAGTATTTT
>-|TRBD1|TRBV2|TRBJ1-2
CASSETRTGNNYGYTF
TGTGCCAGCAGTGAAACTCGGACAGGGAACAACTATGGCTACACCTTC
>once|TRBD1|TRBV6-1|TRBJ2-7
CATTWDSKDEQYF
TGTGCCACCACTTGGGACAGCAAGGACGAGCAGTACTTC
>-|-|TRBV6-1|TRBJ1-5
CASSETVSPQHF
TGTGCCAGCAGTGAAACGGTTTCCCCCCAGCATTTT
>once|-|TRBV7-2|TRBJ2-6
CASSLGPAGANVLTF
TGTGCCAGCAGCTTAGGGCCTGCTGGGGCCAACGTCCTGACTTTC
>-|TRBD1|TRBV6-1|TRBJ1-6
CASSEALQGLNSPLHF
TGTGCCAGCAGTGAAGCGTTACAGGGGTTAAATTCACCCCTCCACTTT
>-|TRBD2|TRBV29-1|TRBJ2-5
CSVGEGTYQETQYF
TGCAGCGTGGGGGAGGGGACGTACCAAGAGACCCAGTACTTC
>-|-|TRBV1|TRBJ2-5
CTSSRSLETQYF
TGCACCAGCAGCCGAAGCCTCGAGACCCAGTACTTC
>-|TRBD1|TRBV4-2|TRBJ1-3
CASSQETGRGNTIYF
TGTGCCAGCAGCCAAGAGACAGGGAGGGGAAACACCATATATTTT
>-|TRBD1|TRBV7-9|TRBJ2-3
CASSLGRGPDTQYF
TGTGCCAGCAGCTTAGGCAGGGGGCCAGATACGCAGTATTTT
>-|-|TRBV27|TRBJ1-6
CASGGRGSPLHF
TGTGCCAGCGGGGGGAGAGGATCACCCCTCCACTTT
>-|-|TRBV4-3|TRBJ2-3
CASSQDWATDTQYF
TGCGCCAGCAGCCAAGATTGGGCGACAGATACGCAGTATTTT
>-|TRBD2|TRBV11-3|TRBJ2-2
CASSSGGGGAGDTGELFF
TGTGCCAGCAGCTCCGGTGGCGGGGGGGCAGGTGACACCGGGGAGCTGTTTTTT
>-|-|TRBV14|TRBJ2-7
CASSQASGVFLEQYF
TGTGCCAGCAGCCAAGCATCCGGTGTTTTTTTGGAGCAGTACTTC
>-|-|TRBV29-1|TRBJ2-1
CSAYSHNREQFF
TGCAGCGCCTACTCGCACAACAGGGAGCAGTTCTTC